Listed here are 9 T cell receptor beta chains from one sample, sequenced in a study of T cell responses to AZD1222 COVID-19 vaccine (dated by TCRdb to 2020 to 2022). Library method: the immunoSEQ multiplex PCR assay. TCRdb carries this immuneACCESS record with in-frame sequences only. Its versions omit some clonotypes, under half of them owing to an unresolved V gene in the studies checked, with the rest unexplained. This sample gives 110,000 to 150,000 clones in total; 80% to 95% of them show up just once. The ten biggest clones cover around 1.7% of the sample. The time point label corresponds to: baseline before first vaccination. This specimen consisted of peripheral blood, obtained on day 0 of AZD1222 vaccination. The receptors originated from an adult in good health.

The chain carries TRBV7-6 and TRBJ2-3; D is unclear. Germline CDR1 reads SGHVS; CDR2 reads FNYEAQ. The CDR3 spans 15 residues. Trimming took 1 base from V and 5 from J, leaving 13 bases between them. This CDR3 reads CASSLGPARKDTQYF. DNA of the CDR3: TGTGCCAGCAGCTTAGGCCCCGCTAGAAAAGATACGCAGTATTTT.

This sequence joins TRBV28 and TRBJ2-7; D not certain. The CDR3 extends over 14 amino acids. V was trimmed by 4 bases and J by 3 bases, leaving 13 bases between them. Germline loops: CDR1 MDHEN, CDR2 SYDVKM. In DNA form, the CDR3 reads TGTGCCAGCAGTTACACCCTTTTGAGCTACGAGCAGTACTTC. Protein sequence: CASSYTLLSYEQYF.

This chain uses TRBV28 with TRBJ2-5; 11 bases are shared with TRBD1. Germline loops: CDR1 MDHEN, CDR2 SYDVKM. V lost 5 bases and J lost 4; bases outside the gene matches: 15. This CDR3 comprises 18 residues. CDR3 amino acids: CASSLIGPGQGVGETQYF. The CDR3 DNA is TGTGCCAGCAGTCTAATAGGTCCGGGACAGGGGGTCGGAGAGACCCAGTACTTC.

J is TRBJ1-6 and V is TRBV27; 9 positions match TRBD1. Trimming took 6 bases from V and 7 from J; bases not matched to a gene: 16. The germline V gene encodes CDR1 MNHEY and CDR2 SMNVEV (reference sequence). This CDR3 comprises 18 residues. Written as DNA, the CDR3 is TGTGCCAGCAGCTCCCTCACCTCCGGGACAGGGAGAAATTCACCCCTCCACTTT. This gives the protein CASSSLTSGTGRNSPLHF.

The chain employs TRBV7-2 and TRBJ2-5, with 10 nucleotides matching TRBD2. Per the germline V gene, CDR1 is SGHTA and CDR2 is FQGNSA. Losses at the gene ends were 6 bases for V and 4 bases for J; bases not matched to a gene: 20. This CDR3 has 19 residues. Here the CDR3 reads CASRSRRVAAGGLRETQYF. The CDR3, as DNA: TGTGCCAGCAGGTCCCGCCGGGTTGCAGCGGGAGGGCTTCGAGAGACCCAGTACTTC.

This sequence joins TRBV5-1 and TRBJ2-5; tentative D call: TRBD2 (5 bases). Per the germline V gene, CDR1 is SGHRS and CDR2 is YFSETQ. The length of the CDR3 is 14 residues. The V gene lost 0 bases and the J gene lost 5 bases, with 11 bases spanning the gap. The CDR3 DNA follows: TGCGCCAGCAGCTTGGAGGGTCCGGGGGAGACCCAGTACTTC. Protein product: CASSLEGPGETQYF.

V is TRBV5-1 and J is TRBJ2-7; D tentatively reads TRBD1 or TRBD2 (5 bases each). This CDR3 has 13 amino acids. Germline values: CDR1 SGHRS, CDR2 YFSETQ. Trimming took 1 base from V and 4 from J, leaving 9 bases between them. This CDR3 is CASSLTGGYEQYF. In DNA form, the CDR3 reads TGCGCCAGCAGCTTGACAGGAGGTTACGAGCAGTACTTC.

V and J are TRBV28 and TRBJ1-2; D not resolved. Trimming shortened V by 4 bases and J by 6 bases, and 18 bases separated the two germline ends. This CDR3 region has 15 residues. Germline loops: CDR1 MDHEN, CDR2 SYDVKM. Here the CDR3 reads CASSSQGSDTNGYTF. The DNA for the CDR3 is TGTGCCAGCAGTTCCCAAGGGAGTGATACTAATGGCTACACCTTC.

This clone was detected once. This chain uses TRBV28 with TRBJ2-1; 8 bases match TRBD2. Germline CDR1 reads MDHEN; CDR2 reads SYDVKM. CDR3 length equals 14 residues. Trimming at V came to 2 bases and at J to 9 bases, leaving 6 bases not matched to a gene. The CDR3 sequence: CASSLRPLAAEQFF. DNA for the CDR3: TGTGCCAGCAGTTTAAGGCCACTAGCGGCTGAGCAGTTCTTC.